This TCR beta chain came from a study of OX40 agonist ivuxolimab in advanced cancers. Peripheral blood came from all dose cohorts at three timepoints. Study-wide points: In the 0.1 to 3.0 mg/kg range, CD4+ and CD8+ blood T cells had expanded clonally by week 6.

Concerning this clone: Its antigen is unknown.

Clones were sequenced by immunoSEQ multiplex PCR, and TCRdb holds only the in-frame ones, with some missing. The table records tens of thousands of clones, roughly nine tenths of them present only once. The germline V gene has CDR1 MNHNS and CDR2 SASEGT. This CDR3 has 15 amino acids. V was clipped by 6 bases and J by 9 bases; unmatched bases: 12. The receptor was isolated from an adult with an advanced solid tumor such as melanoma, head and neck, liver or kidney cancer. This material consisted of CD4+ or CD8+ T cells sorted from blood, taken in a trial of the OX40 agonist ivuxolimab. The genes are TRBV6-1 and TRBJ2-7; the match to TRBD2 covers 12 bases. The CDR3 nucleotides are TGTGCCAGCAGGGCAAGGACTAGCGGGAACCTCCCGCAGTACTTC. Encoded protein: CASRARTSGNLPQYF.